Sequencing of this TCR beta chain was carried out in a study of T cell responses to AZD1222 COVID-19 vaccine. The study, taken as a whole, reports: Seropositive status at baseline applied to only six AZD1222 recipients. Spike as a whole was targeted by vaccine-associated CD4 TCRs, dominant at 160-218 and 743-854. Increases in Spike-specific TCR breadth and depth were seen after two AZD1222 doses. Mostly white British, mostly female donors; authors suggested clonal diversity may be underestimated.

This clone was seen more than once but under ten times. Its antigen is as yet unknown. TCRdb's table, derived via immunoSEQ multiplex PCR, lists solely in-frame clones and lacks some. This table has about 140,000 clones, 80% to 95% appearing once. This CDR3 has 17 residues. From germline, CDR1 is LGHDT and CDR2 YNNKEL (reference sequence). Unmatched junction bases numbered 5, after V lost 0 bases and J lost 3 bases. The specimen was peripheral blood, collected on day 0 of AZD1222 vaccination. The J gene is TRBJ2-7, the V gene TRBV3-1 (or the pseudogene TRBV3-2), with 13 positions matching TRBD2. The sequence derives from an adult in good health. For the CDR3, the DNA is TGTGCCAGCAGCCAAGATTGGACTAGCGGGAGTCTCTACGAGCAGTACTTC. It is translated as CASSQDWTSGSLYEQYF.